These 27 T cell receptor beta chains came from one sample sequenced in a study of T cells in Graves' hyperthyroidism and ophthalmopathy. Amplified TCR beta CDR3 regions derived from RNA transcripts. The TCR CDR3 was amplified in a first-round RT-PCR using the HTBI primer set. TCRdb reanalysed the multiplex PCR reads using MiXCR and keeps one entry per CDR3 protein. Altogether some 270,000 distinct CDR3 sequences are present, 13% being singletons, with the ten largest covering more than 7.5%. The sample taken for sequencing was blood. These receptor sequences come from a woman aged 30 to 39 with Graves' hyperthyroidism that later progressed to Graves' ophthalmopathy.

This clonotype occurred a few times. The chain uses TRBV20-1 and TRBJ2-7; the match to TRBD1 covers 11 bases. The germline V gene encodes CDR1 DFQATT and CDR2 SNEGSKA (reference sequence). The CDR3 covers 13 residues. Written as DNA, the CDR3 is TGCAGGGCTGGGGGACAGGGGGCCTACGAGCAGTACTTC. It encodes CRAGGQGAYEQYF.

In DNA form, the CDR3 reads TGTGCCAGCAGAGGATTCCGGGATACAGGGTACATAGATACGCAGTATTTT. Protein: CASRGFRDTGYIDTQYF. J is TRBJ2-3 and V is TRBV11-2; D might be TRBD1 (6 bases). The V gene's germline CDR1 is SGHAT and CDR2 FQNNGV. CDR3 size: 17 residues. The V end lost 6 bases, the J end lost 5 bases, and 24 bases lay between the germline ends.

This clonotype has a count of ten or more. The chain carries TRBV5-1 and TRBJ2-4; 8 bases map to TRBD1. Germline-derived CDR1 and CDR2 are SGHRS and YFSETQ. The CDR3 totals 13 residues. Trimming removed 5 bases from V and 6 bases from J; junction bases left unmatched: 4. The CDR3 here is CASSNTGGNIQYF. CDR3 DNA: TGCGCCAGCAGTAACACAGGGGGAAACATTCAGTACTTC.

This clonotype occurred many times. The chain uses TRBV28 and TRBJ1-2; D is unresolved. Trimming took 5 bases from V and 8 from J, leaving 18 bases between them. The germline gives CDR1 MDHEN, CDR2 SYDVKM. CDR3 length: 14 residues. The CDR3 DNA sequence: TGTGCCAGCAGTCGTGGGCCAACCCTGGGGGGCTACACCTTC. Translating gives CASSRGPTLGGYTF.

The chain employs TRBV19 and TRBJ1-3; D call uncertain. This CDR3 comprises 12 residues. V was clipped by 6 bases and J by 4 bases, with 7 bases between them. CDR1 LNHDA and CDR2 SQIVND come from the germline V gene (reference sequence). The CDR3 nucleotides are TGTGCCAGTAGGCAGTCGGGAAACACCATATATTTT. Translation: CASRQSGNTIYF.

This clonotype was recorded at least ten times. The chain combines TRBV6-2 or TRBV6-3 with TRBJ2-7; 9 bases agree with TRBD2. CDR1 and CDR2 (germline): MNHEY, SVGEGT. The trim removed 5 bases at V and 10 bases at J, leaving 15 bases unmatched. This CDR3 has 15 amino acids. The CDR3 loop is CASSDPSSGRIEQYF. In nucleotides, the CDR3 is TGTGCCAGCAGTGATCCGAGTAGCGGGAGAATTGAACAGTACTTC.

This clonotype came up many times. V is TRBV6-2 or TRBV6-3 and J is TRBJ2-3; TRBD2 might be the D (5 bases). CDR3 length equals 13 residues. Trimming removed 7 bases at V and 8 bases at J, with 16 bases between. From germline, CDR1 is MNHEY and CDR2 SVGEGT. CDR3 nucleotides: TGTGCCAGCACCCCATGGTATGGAGGTACGCAGTATTTT. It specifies CASTPWYGGTQYF.

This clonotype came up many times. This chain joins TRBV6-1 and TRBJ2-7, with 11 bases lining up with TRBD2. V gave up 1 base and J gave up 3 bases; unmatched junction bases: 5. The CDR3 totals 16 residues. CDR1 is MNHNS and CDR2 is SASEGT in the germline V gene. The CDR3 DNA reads TGTGCCAGCAGTGAAGGACTAGCGGGACACCTCTACGAGCAGTACTTC. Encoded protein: CASSEGLAGHLYEQYF.

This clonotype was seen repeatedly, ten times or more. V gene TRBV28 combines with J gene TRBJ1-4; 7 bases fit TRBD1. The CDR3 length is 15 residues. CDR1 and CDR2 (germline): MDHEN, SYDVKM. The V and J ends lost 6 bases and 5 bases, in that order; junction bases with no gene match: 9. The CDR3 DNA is TGTGCCAGCAGACCACACGACAGGGTGAATGAAAAACTGTTTTTT. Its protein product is CASRPHDRVNEKLFF.

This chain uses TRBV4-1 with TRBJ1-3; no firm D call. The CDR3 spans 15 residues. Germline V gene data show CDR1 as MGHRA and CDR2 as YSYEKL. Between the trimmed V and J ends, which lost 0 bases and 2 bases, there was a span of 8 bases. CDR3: CASSQDWNTGNTIYF. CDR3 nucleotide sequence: TGCGCCAGCAGCCAAGATTGGAATACTGGAAACACCATATATTTT.

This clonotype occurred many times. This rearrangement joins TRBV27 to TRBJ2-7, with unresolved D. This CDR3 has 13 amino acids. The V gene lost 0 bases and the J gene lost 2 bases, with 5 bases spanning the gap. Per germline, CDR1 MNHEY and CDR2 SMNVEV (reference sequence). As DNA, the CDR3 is TGTGCCAGCAGTTTATCTGGCCCCTACGAGCAGTACTTC. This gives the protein CASSLSGPYEQYF.

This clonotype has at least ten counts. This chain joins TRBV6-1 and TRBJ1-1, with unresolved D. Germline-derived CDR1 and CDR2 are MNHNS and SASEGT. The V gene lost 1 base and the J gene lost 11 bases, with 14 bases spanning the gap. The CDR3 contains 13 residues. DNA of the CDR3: TGTGCCAGCAGTGAAGGCGCCTTGGCGTGGGCTTTCTTT. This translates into CASSEGALAWAFF.

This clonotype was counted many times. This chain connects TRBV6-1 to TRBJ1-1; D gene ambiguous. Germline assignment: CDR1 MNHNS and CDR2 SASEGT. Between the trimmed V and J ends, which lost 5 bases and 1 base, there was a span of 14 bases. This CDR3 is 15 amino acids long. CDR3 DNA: TGTGCCAGCAGTTACTTCCCGAAGAGGAACACTGAAGCTTTCTTT. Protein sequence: CASSYFPKRNTEAFF.

The CDR3 nucleotides are TGTGCCAGCAGCCAAGTATTGGAATTCCAGTCGGACTATGGCTACACCTTC. Amino acids: CASSQVLEFQSDYGYTF. V is TRBV4-2 and J is TRBJ1-2; D uncertain. CDR3 size: 17 residues. Trimming cost V 1 base and J 3 bases, with 18 bases left between them. Germline assignment: CDR1 LGHNA and CDR2 YNFKEQ.

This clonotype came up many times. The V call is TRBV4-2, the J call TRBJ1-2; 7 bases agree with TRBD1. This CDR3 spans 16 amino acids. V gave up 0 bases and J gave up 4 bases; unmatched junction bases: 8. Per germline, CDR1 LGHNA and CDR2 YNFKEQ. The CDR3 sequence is CASSQDSGGPTYGYTF. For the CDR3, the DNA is TGTGCCAGCAGCCAAGATTCAGGGGGGCCGACCTATGGCTACACCTTC.

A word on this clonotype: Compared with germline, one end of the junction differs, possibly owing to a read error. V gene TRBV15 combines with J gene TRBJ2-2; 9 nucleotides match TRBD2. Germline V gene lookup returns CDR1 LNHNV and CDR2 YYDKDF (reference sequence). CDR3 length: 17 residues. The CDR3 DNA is TGTGTCACCAGCAGAGTTTGGGAGACTAGCGGAACCGGGGAGCTGTTTTTT. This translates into CVTSRVWETSGTGELFF.

DNA of the CDR3: TGCGCCAGCAGCCAAGAAGGCAGGGGGGGAAACACCATATATTTT. Protein: CASSQEGRGGNTIYF. The chain joins TRBV4-3 to TRBJ1-3; 7 bases agree with TRBD1. Germline-derived CDR1 and CDR2 are LGHNA and YSLEER. Losses at the gene ends were 0 bases for V and 4 bases for J; bases not matched to a gene: 3. The CDR3 spans 15 residues.

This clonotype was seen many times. CDR3 nucleotide sequence: TGCAGTGCTAGAGGAAACGAGCAGTACTTC. This sequence encodes CSARGNEQYF. The rearrangement links TRBV20-1 to TRBJ2-7; no reliable D call. The CDR3 spans 10 residues. Trimming shortened V by 1 base and J by 5 bases, and 3 bases separated the two germline ends. Germline CDR1 reads DFQATT; CDR2 reads SNEGSKA (reference sequence).

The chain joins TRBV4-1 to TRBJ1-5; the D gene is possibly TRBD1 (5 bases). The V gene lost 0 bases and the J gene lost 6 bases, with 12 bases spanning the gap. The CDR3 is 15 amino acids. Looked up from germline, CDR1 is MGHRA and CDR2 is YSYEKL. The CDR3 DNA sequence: TGCGCCAGCAGCCAAGATCGAGGGGTAAGTCAGCCCCAGCATTTT. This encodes CASSQDRGVSQPQHF.

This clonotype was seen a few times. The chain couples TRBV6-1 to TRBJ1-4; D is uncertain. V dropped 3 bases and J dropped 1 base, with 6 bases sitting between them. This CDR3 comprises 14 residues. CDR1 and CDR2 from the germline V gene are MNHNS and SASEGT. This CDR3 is CASSDGITNEKLFF. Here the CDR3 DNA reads TGTGCCAGCAGTGATGGGATAACTAATGAAAAACTGTTTTTT.

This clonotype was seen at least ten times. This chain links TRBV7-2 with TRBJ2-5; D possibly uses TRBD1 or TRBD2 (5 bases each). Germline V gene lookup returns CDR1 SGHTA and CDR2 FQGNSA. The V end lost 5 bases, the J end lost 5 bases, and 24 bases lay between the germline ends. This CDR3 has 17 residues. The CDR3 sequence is CASSPGPGRQAGETQYF. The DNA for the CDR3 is TGTGCCAGCAGCCCCGGCCCGGGGCGCCAGGCAGGGGAGACCCAGTACTTC. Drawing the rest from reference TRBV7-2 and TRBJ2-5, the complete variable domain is GAGVSQSPSNKVTEKGKDVELRCDPISGHTALYWYRQSLGQGLEFLIYFQGNSAPDKSGLPSDRFSAERTGGSVSTLTIQRTQQEDSAVYLCASSPGPGRQAGETQYFGPGTRLLVL.

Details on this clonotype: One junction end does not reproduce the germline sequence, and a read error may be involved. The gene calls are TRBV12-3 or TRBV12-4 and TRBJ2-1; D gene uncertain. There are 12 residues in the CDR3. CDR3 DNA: TGTGTCAGCAGTCTCTCCGGCTATGAGCAGTTCTTC. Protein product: CVSSLSGYEQFF.

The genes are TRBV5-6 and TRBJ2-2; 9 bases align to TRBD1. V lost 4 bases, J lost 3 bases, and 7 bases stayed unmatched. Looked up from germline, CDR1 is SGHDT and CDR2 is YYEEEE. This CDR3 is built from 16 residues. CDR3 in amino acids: CASSLEGTGYTGELFF. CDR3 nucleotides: TGTGCCAGCAGCCTAGAAGGGACAGGGTACACCGGGGAGCTGTTTTTT.

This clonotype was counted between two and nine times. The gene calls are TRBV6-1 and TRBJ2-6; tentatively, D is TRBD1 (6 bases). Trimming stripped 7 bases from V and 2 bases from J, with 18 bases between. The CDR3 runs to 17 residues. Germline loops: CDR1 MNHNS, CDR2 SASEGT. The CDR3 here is CASKSTGRSPGANVLTF. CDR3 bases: TGTGCCAGCAAATCGACAGGTCGAAGCCCTGGGGCCAACGTCCTGACTTTC.

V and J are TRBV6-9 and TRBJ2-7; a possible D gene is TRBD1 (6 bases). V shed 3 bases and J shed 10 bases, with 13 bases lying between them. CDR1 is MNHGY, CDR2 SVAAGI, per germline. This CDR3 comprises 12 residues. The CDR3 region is CASSYVQGDQYF. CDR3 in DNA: TGTGCCAGCAGTTACGTACAGGGCGACCAGTACTTC.

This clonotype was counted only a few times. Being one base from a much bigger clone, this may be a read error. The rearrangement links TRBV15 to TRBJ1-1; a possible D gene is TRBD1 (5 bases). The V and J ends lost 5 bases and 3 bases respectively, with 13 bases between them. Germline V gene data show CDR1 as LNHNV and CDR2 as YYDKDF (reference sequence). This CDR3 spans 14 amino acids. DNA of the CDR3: TGTGCCACCAGCCTCCGACAGTTGGACACTGAAGCTTTCTTT. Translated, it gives CATSLRQLDTEAFF.

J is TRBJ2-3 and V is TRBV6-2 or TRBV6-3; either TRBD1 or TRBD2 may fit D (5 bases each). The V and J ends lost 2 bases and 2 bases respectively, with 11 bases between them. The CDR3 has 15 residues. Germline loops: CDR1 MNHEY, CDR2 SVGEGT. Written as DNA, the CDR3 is TGTGCCAGCAGTTACGGAAGGGGACCCACAGATACGCAGTATTTT. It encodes CASSYGRGPTDTQYF.